A selection of T cell receptor beta chains follows, all from one sample in a study of blood T cell repertoires in COVID-19. Clones were sequenced by immunoSEQ multiplex PCR, and TCRdb holds only the in-frame ones, with some missing. In the table there are hundreds of thousands of clones, about 88% of which are singletons. Sequencing was carried out using peripheral blood. Source of these receptors: a woman aged 70 to 79 with COVID-19, enrolled during active disease. The CDR3 runs from the conserved cysteine through the conserved F or W. D genes are given only for firm matches. Only some rows state a clone size, as once, few, many or a class for expanded clones.

V gene	J gene	clone size	D gene	CDR3 DNA	CDR3 protein
TRBV7-9	TRBJ1-2	once	.	TGTGCCAGCAGCTCCTATCCCTCCGGGGGCTACACCTTC	CASSSYPSGGYTF
TRBV19	TRBJ1-6	.	.	TGTGCCAGTAGTGCGGAGTGGAGTAATTCACCCCTCCACTTT	CASSAEWSNSPLHF
TRBV7-2	TRBJ1-3	.	.	TGTGCCAGCAACAACAGGGAACTTGGTGGAAACACCATATATTTT	CASNNRELGGNTIYF
TRBV5-1	TRBJ1-1	.	TRBD1	TGCGCCAGCAGCCTCAGGGGGACTGAAGCTTTCTTT	CASSLRGTEAFF
TRBV30	TRBJ2-1	.	.	TGTGCCTGGAACGAAGGGGATGGGAGGAATGAGCAGTTCTTC	CAWNEGDGRNEQFF
TRBV19	TRBJ2-1	.	TRBD1	TGTGCCAGTAGTCGGTCAGGGGGATCCTACAATGAGCAGTTCTTC	CASSRSGGSYNEQFF
TRBV29-1	TRBJ1-2	.	TRBD1	TGCAGCGTTCTTGGGACAGGGGTTCACTATGGCTACACCTTC	CSVLGTGVHYGYTF
TRBV27	TRBJ2-7	.	TRBD1	TGTGCCAGCAGCCGGACAGGGACCTCCTACGAGCAGTACTTC	CASSRTGTSYEQYF
TRBV24-1	TRBJ2-7	.	TRBD1	TGTGCCACCAGTGATTCGGGACAGGGGGCCCTCAACTACGAGCAGTACTTC	CATSDSGQGALNYEQYF
TRBV7-2	TRBJ2-5	once	TRBD2	TGTGCCAGCAGCTTACGTGAGCGGGGGGCACCGGCGACCCAGTACTTC	CASSLRERGAPATQYF
TRBV5-1	TRBJ2-4	.	.	TGCGCCAGCAGCTTGGACAGCTTAGCCAAAAACATTCAGTACTTC	CASSLDSLAKNIQYF
TRBV24-1	TRBJ1-1	.	TRBD1	TGTGCCACTAGCCGGACAGGGGGCACTGAAGCTTTCTTT	CATSRTGGTEAFF
TRBV7-2	TRBJ1-2	.	.	TGTGCCAGCAGCCCACCAGGGCGCAACTATGGCTACACCTTC	CASSPPGRNYGYTF
TRBV5-1	TRBJ1-2	.	.	TGCGCCAGCAGCCTGAGGGACTCTCTCGGCTACACCTTC	CASSLRDSLGYTF
TRBV2	TRBJ1-1	.	TRBD1	TGTGCCAGCAGAGAACGGACAGGTCTGGACACTGAAGCTTTCTTT	CASRERTGLDTEAFF
TRBV15	TRBJ1-5	.	TRBD1	TGTGCCACCAGCAGACAGGGGACAGGGGGTCAGCCCCAGCATTTT	CATSRQGTGGQPQHF
TRBV7-2	TRBJ1-4	.	TRBD1	TGTGCCAGCAGCTTAAAACAGGGGGCAAATGAAAAACTGTTTTTT	CASSLKQGANEKLFF
TRBV19	TRBJ1-5	once	TRBD1	TGTGCCAGTAGTATTCGACAGGGTGACAATCAGCCCCAGCATTTT	CASSIRQGDNQPQHF
TRBV21-1	TRBJ2-5	.	.	TGTGCCAGCAGCAAAGCGCTTTTTCACGAGCGGGGGGACCAAGAGACCCAGTACTTC	CASSKALFHERGDQETQYF
TRBV9	TRBJ2-7	.	TRBD2	TGTGCCAGCAGCGTAGCTGGAAGCGGGGGCTTGTACGAGCAGTACTTC	CASSVAGSGGLYEQYF
TRBV3-1/TRBV3-2	TRBJ1-3	.	TRBD1	TGTGCCAGCACCCTAACGGGACAGGGGGCCCAAAACACCATATATTTT	CASTLTGQGAQNTIYF
TRBV9	TRBJ1-5	few	TRBD1	TGTGCCAGCAGCCAAACAGGGGCGGATCAGCCCCAGCATTTT	CASSQTGADQPQHF
TRBV19	TRBJ1-4	.	.	TGTGCCAGTAGTACCACAGGGTCGGGGAATGAAAAACTGTTTTTT	CASSTTGSGNEKLFF
TRBV5-1	TRBJ1-4	.	TRBD1	TGCGCCAGCAGCTCCGGGACAGGGAAGGAAAAACTGTTTTTT	CASSSGTGKEKLFF
TRBV7-3	TRBJ2-1	few	TRBD1	TGTGCCAGCAGCCCCGACGGACAGGGCGTTAAGTTCTTC	CASSPDGQGVKFF
TRBV19	TRBJ1-6	.	.	TGTGCCAGTAAGCAGAGGGCAGACTTATTTAATTCACCCCTCCACTTT	CASKQRADLFNSPLHF
TRBV3-1/TRBV3-2	TRBJ2-1	.	.	TGTGCCAGCAGCCAAGATACAGGGATAGATGAGCAGTTCTTC	CASSQDTGIDEQFF
TRBV9	TRBJ2-1	.	.	TGTGCCAGCAGCGTAGTCCCGGGGACTCGCTCCTACAATGAGCAGTTCTTC	CASSVVPGTRSYNEQFF
TRBV28	TRBJ1-1	.	.	TGTGCCAGCACCTCAACTACTGAAGCTTTCTTT	CASTSTTEAFF
TRBV4-3	TRBJ2-7	once	TRBD2	TGCGCCAGCAGCCACCTCCTGGGGGGGATCTACCACGAGCAGTACTTC	CASSHLLGGIYHEQYF
TRBV15	TRBJ1-4	.	TRBD1	TGTGCCACCAGTCGGACAGGGACCTCAACTAATGAAAAACTGTTTTTT	CATSRTGTSTNEKLFF
TRBV7-6	TRBJ2-1	.	TRBD2	TGTGCCAGCAGCTTACTGACTAGCGGGGGGGCGGATGAGCAGTTCTTC	CASSLLTSGGADEQFF
TRBV3-1/TRBV3-2	TRBJ2-1	.	TRBD2	TGTGCCAGCAGCCAACGGCGGGGGGCGGAAAATGAGCAGTTCTTC	CASSQRRGAENEQFF
TRBV6-5	TRBJ2-7	.	.	TGTGCCAGCAGTTACTCGGTCGGGCGGGGCCCCCTCGAGCAGTACTTC	CASSYSVGRGPLEQYF
TRBV10-1	TRBJ1-1	.	.	TGCGCCAGCAGTGACCAGGGAGGAGGCACTGAAGCTTTCTTT	CASSDQGGGTEAFF
TRBV29-1	TRBJ1-2	.	TRBD1	TGCAGCGTTAACCGGGACAGGCCTCCTAACTATGGCTACACCTTC	CSVNRDRPPNYGYTF
TRBV3-1/TRBV3-2	TRBJ1-4	once	.	TGTGCCAGCAGCCAGTACACCAACCTGTTTTTT	CASSQYTNLFF
TRBV27	TRBJ2-1	few	.	TGTGCCAGCAGTTTCGGGGGCTCCTACAATGAGCAGTTCTTC	CASSFGGSYNEQFF
TRBV11-2	TRBJ2-5	.	TRBD2	TGTGCCAGCAGCTTAGAGTACGCGGGGGGAGAGACCCAGTACTTC	CASSLEYAGGETQYF
TRBV5-1	TRBJ1-1	.	.	TGCGCCAGCAGCTTTTCTCAGGGATTGACTGAAGCTTTCTTT	CASSFSQGLTEAFF
TRBV27	TRBJ1-1	.	.	TGTGCCAGCAGGTCCCGGGATAACACTGAAGCTTTCTTT	CASRSRDNTEAFF
TRBV7-9	TRBJ2-7	.	.	TGTGCCAGCAGCTTAGGTTCTAGAGGTGACGAGCAGTACTTC	CASSLGSRGDEQYF
TRBV28	TRBJ2-7	once	TRBD2	TGTGCCAGCAGTTTAGGGTCGGGACTAGCGGGAAGGGAGCAGTACTTC	CASSLGSGLAGREQYF
TRBV18	TRBJ1-1	.	.	TGTGCCAGCTCACCACCCCGGGGTAAGAACACTGAAGCTTTCTTT	CASSPPRGKNTEAFF